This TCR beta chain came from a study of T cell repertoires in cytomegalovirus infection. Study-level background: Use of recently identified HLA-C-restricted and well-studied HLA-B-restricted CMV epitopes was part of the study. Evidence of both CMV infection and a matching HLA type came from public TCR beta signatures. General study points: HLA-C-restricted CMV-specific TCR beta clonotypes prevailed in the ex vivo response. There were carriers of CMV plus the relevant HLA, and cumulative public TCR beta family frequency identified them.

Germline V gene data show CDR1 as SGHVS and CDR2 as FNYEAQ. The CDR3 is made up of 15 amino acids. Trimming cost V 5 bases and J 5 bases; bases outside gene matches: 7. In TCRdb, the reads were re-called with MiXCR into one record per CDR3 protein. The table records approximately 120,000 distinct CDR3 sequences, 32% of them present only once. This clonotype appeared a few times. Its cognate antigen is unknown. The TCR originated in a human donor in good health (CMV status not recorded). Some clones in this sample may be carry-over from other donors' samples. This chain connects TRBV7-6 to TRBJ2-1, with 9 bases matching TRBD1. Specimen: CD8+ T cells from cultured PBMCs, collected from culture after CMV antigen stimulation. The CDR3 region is CASSPLQGANNEQFF. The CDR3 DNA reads TGTGCCAGCAGCCCGTTACAGGGGGCTAACAATGAGCAGTTCTTC.